The clone carrying this T cell receptor (beta chain) was recorded once. The sample originates from a study of blood T cell repertoires in COVID-19. Study context: The samples span acute and convalescent COVID-19 from the United States, Italy and Spain.

Germline CDR1 reads SNHLY; CDR2 reads FYNNEI. V dropped 4 bases and J dropped 4 bases, with 8 bases sitting between them. The CDR3 loop spans 13 amino acids. Repertoires were generated with immunoSEQ multiplex PCR, while TCRdb's copy carries only in-frame clones and drops some. The table shows roughly 150,000 clones, with approximately 85% occurring only once. J is TRBJ1-3 and V is TRBV2; possibly TRBD1 for D (5 bases). The TCR originated in a man between 60 and 75 years old with active or convalescent COVID-19. The specimen sequenced was peripheral blood. The CDR3 loop reads CASSVYRGNTIYF. The CDR3 DNA sequence: TGTGCCAGCAGTGTTTACAGGGGAAACACCATATATTTT. The full variable domain, in which reference TRBV2 and TRBJ1-3 provide the parts outside the CDR3, is EPEVTQTPSHQVTQMGQEVILRCVPISNHLYFYWYRQILGQKVEFLVSFYNNEISEKSEIFDDQFSVERPDGSNFTLKIRSTKLEDSAMYFCASSVYRGNTIYFGEGSWLTVV.